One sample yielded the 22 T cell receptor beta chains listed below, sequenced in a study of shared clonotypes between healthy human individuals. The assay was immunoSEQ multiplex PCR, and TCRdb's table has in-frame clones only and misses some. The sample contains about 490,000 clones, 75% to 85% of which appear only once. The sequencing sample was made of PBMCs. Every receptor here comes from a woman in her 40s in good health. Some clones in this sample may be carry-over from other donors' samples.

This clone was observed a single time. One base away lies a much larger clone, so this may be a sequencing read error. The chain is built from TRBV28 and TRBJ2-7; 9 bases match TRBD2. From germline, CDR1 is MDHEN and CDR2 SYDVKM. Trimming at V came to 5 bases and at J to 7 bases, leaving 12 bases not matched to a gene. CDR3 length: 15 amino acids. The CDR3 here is CASSDPSGARREQYF. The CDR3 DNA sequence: TGTGCCAGCAGTGACCCTAGCGGGGCCCGGAGGGAGCAGTACTTC.

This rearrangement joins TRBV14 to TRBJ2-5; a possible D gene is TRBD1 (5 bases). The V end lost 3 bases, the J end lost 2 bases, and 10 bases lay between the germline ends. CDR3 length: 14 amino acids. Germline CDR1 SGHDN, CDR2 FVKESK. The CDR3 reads CASSHLKGQETQYF. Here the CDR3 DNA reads TGTGCCAGCAGCCACTTAAAGGGGCAAGAGACCCAGTACTTC.

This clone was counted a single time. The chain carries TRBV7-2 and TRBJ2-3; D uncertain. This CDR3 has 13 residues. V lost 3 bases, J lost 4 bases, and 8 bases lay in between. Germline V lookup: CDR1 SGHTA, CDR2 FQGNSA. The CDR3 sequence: CASSFTGSDTQYF. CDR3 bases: TGTGCCAGCAGCTTTACCGGGTCAGATACGCAGTATTTT.

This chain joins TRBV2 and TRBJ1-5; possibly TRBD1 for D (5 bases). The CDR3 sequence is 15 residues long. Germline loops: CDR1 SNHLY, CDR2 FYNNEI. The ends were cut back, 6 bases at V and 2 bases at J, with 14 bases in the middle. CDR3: CASRGDGSGNQPQHF. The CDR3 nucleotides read TGTGCCAGCAGAGGGGACGGGTCGGGCAATCAGCCCCAGCATTTT.

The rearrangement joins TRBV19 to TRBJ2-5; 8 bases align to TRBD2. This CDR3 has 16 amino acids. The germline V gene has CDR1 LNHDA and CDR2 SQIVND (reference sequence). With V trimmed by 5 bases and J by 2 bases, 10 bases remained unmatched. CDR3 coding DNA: TGTGCCAGTAGTTCTGTTAGCGGGGACCCTCAAGAGACCCAGTACTTC. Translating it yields CASSSVSGDPQETQYF.

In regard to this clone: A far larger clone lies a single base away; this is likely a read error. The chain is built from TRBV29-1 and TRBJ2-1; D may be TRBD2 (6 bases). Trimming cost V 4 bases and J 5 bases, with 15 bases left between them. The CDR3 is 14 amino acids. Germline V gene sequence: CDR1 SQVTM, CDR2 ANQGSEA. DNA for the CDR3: TGCAGCGTTGTAGAGTGGGAGGTACACAATGAGCAGTTCTTC. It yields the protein CSVVEWEVHNEQFF.

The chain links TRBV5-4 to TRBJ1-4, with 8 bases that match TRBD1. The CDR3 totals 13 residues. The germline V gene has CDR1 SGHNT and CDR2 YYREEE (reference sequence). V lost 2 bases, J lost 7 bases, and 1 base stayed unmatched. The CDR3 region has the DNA TGTGCCAGCAGCTTACAGGGGGGTGAAAAACTGTTTTTT. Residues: CASSLQGGEKLFF.

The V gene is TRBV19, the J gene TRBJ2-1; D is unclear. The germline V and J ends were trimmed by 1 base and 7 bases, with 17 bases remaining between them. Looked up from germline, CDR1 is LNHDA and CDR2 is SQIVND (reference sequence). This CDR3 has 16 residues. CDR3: CASSIVTRLDGNEQFF. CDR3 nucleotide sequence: TGTGCCAGTAGTATAGTAACGAGGTTGGATGGGAATGAGCAGTTCTTC.

In DNA, the CDR3 is TGTGCCAGCAGTGGGGAGTACGAGCAGTACTTC. Residues: CASSGEYEQYF. The J gene is TRBJ2-7, the V gene TRBV28, with TRBD2 as a possible D gene (5 bases). The CDR3 length is 11 residues. The ends were cut back, 5 bases at V and 4 bases at J, with 6 bases in the middle. Germline lookup yields CDR1 MDHEN and CDR2 SYDVKM.

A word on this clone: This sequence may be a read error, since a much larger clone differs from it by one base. In nucleotides, the CDR3 is TGTGCCAGCAGGCCTGACAGTCCCGGTTCACTCCTCCACTTT. This translates into CASRPDSPGSLLHF. V and J are TRBV27 and TRBJ1-6; a possible D gene is TRBD1 (5 bases). This CDR3 has 14 amino acids. Germline V gene sequence: CDR1 MNHEY, CDR2 SMNVEV (reference sequence).

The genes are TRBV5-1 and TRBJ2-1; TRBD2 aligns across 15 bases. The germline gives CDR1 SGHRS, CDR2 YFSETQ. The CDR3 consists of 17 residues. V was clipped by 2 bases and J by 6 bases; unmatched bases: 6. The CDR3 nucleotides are TGCGCCAGCAGCTTACCGGGACTAGCGGGAGGTGGCAATGAGCAGTTCTTC. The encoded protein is CASSLPGLAGGGNEQFF.

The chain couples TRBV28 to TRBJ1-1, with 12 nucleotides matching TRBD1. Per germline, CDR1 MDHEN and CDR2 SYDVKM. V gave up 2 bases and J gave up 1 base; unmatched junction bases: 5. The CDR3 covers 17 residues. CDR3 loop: CASSLTSGQGANTEAFF. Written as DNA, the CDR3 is TGTGCCAGCAGTTTAACGTCGGGACAGGGGGCGAACACTGAAGCTTTCTTT.

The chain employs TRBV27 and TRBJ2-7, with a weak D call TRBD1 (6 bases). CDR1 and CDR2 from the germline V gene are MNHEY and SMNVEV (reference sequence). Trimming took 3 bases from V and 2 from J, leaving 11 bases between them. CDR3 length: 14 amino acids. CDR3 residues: CASSFTGTPYEQYF. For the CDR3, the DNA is TGTGCCAGCAGTTTCACCGGGACACCCTACGAGCAGTACTTC.

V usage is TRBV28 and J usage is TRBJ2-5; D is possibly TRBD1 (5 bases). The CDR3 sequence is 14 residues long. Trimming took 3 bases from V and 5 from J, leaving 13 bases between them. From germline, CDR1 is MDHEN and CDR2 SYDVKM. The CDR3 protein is CASSFWQGKETQYF. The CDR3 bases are TGTGCCAGCAGTTTTTGGCAGGGAAAGGAGACCCAGTACTTC.

CDR3 DNA: TGTGCCAGCTCAGAATTAATTGGAAACACCATATATTTT. It encodes CASSELIGNTIYF. The V gene is TRBV18, the J gene TRBJ1-3, with D uncertain. Germline V gives CDR1 KGHSH, CDR2 LQKENI. Trimming removed 5 bases at V and 3 bases at J, with 8 bases between. This CDR3 contains 13 residues.

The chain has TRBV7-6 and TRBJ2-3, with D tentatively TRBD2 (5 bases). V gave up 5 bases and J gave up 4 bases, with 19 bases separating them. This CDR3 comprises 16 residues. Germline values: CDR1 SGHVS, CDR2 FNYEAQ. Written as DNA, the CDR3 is TGTGCCAGCAGCGGAGATGCGGGCCCAAAGGCAGATACGCAGTATTTT. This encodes CASSGDAGPKADTQYF.

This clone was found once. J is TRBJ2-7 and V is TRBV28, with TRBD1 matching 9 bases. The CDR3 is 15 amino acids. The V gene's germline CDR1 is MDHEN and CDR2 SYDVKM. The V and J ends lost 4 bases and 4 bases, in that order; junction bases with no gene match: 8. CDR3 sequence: CASSSRDRVWYEQYF. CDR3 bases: TGTGCCAGCAGTTCCAGGGACAGGGTTTGGTACGAGCAGTACTTC.

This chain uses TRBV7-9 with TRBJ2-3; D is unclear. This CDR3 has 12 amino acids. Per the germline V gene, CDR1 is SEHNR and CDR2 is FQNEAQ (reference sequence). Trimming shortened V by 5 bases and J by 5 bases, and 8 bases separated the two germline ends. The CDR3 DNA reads TGTGCCAGCAGCAGGGATCGAGATACGCAGTATTTT. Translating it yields CASSRDRDTQYF.

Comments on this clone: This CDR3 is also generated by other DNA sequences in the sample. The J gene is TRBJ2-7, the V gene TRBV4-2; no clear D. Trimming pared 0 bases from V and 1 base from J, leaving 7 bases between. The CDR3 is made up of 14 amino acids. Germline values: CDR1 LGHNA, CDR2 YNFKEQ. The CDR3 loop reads CASSQDRASYEQYF. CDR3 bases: TGTGCCAGCAGCCAAGACCGGGCTTCCTACGAGCAGTACTTC.

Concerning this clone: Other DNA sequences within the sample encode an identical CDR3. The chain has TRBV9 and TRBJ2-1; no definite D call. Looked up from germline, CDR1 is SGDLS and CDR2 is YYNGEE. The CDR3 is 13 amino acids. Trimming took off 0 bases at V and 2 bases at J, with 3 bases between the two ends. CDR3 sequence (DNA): TGTGCCAGCAGCGTAGACCCCTACAATGAGCAGTTCTTC. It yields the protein CASSVDPYNEQFF.

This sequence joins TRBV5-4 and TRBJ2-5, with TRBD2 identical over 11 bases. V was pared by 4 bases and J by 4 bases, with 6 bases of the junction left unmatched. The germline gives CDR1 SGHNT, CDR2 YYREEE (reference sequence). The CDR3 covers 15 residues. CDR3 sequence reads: CASSPTSGSPETQYF. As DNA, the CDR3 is TGTGCCAGCAGCCCCACTAGCGGGAGCCCAGAGACCCAGTACTTC.

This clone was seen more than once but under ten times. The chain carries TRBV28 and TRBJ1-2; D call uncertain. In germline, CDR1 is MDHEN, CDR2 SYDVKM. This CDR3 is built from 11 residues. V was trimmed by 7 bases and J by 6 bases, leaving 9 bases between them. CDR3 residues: CASISMDGYTF. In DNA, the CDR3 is TGTGCCAGCATAAGTATGGATGGCTACACCTTC.